A selection of T cell receptor beta chains follows, all from one sample in a study of patients and donors after allogeneic stem cell transplantation. TCRdb ran MiXCR on the RT-PCR reads and lists one entry per CDR3 protein. The sample records about 230,000 distinct CDR3 sequences, roughly 14% being singletons. The sample was blood, either unsorted or a sorted T cell fraction (not recorded which). The source of these receptors is a human donor who was either an allogeneic HSCT recipient or a stem cell or donor lymphocyte infusion donor (not recorded which). It is not recorded whose cells these are; they may come from a transplant donor. Each CDR3 is given with its conserved first and last residue. D genes are given only for firm matches. A row's size may be missing; if present it is once, few, many or a size class.

v_gene: TRBV20-1
d_gene: TRBD1
j_gene: TRBJ1-1
abundance: few
CDR3nt: TGCAGTGCTAGGCCGGGACAGGGGAACACTGAAGCTTTCTTT
CDR3aa: CSARPGQGNTEAFF

v_gene: TRBV9
d_gene: TRBD1
j_gene: TRBJ1-6
abundance: few
CDR3nt: TGTGCCAGCAGCGGAGGGGGCGTATTTAATTCACCCCTCCACTTT
CDR3aa: CASSGGGVFNSPLHF

v_gene: TRBV5-1
d_gene: NA
j_gene: TRBJ2-1
abundance: NA
CDR3nt: TGCGCCAGCAGCTTGGCTCCAGGGACGAATGAGCAGTTCTTC
CDR3aa: CASSLAPGTNEQFF

v_gene: TRBV9
d_gene: TRBD1
j_gene: TRBJ2-3
abundance: NA
CDR3nt: TGTGCCAGCAGCGGTGCCGGGACAGCACTCACAGATACGCAGTATTTT
CDR3aa: CASSGAGTALTDTQYF

v_gene: TRBV4-1
d_gene: TRBD1
j_gene: TRBJ2-7
abundance: many
CDR3nt: TGCGCCAGCAGCCAGCAGACTTCCGGGACAGGGTCGTTGGAGCAGTACTTC
CDR3aa: CASSQQTSGTGSLEQYF

v_gene: TRBV12-3/TRBV12-4
d_gene: NA
j_gene: TRBJ1-6
abundance: few
CDR3nt: TGTGCCAGCAGTATATCCGGGGTAGGCTCACCCCTCCACTTT
CDR3aa: CASSISGVGSPLHF

v_gene: TRBV4-2
d_gene: TRBD1
j_gene: TRBJ2-7
abundance: NA
CDR3nt: TGTGCCAGCAGCCGGACTGGACAGGGGTCCGGCGAGCAGTACTTC
CDR3aa: CASSRTGQGSGEQYF

v_gene: TRBV20-1
d_gene: NA
j_gene: TRBJ2-5
abundance: few
CDR3nt: TGCAGTGCAAAGGGGGGTTTTGGAGAGACCCAGTACTTC
CDR3aa: CSAKGGFGETQYF

v_gene: TRBV5-4
d_gene: NA
j_gene: TRBJ2-3
abundance: NA
CDR3nt: TGTGCCAGCAGCTTGAGGGACCTGGATACGCAGTATTTT
CDR3aa: CASSLRDLDTQYF

v_gene: TRBV9
d_gene: NA
j_gene: TRBJ2-7
abundance: few
CDR3nt: TGTGCCAGCAGCGTAGCTTCGGACAGCTATAGGCAGTACTTC
CDR3aa: CASSVASDSYRQYF

v_gene: TRBV6-2/TRBV6-3
d_gene: NA
j_gene: TRBJ2-7
abundance: few
CDR3nt: TGTGCCAGCAGCCTCCCTGACTCTACCTACGAGCAGTACTTC
CDR3aa: CASSLPDSTYEQYF

v_gene: TRBV7-9
d_gene: NA
j_gene: TRBJ1-2
abundance: NA
CDR3nt: TGTGCCAGCAGCGCCGGGACCCTTCTTAGCTATGGCTACACCTTC
CDR3aa: CASSAGTLLSYGYTF

v_gene: TRBV2
d_gene: NA
j_gene: TRBJ2-7
abundance: many
CDR3nt: TGTGCCAGCAGTGACAGGCCATCCTACGAGCAGTACTTC
CDR3aa: CASSDRPSYEQYF

v_gene: TRBV12-3/TRBV12-4
d_gene: TRBD1
j_gene: TRBJ1-5
abundance: NA
CDR3nt: TGTGCCAGCAGTTTCGACGGACAGGCAAGACAGCCCCAGCATTTT
CDR3aa: CASSFDGQARQPQHF

v_gene: TRBV2
d_gene: NA
j_gene: TRBJ1-1
abundance: few
CDR3nt: TGTGCCAGCAGTCTAGACGGGGGGTACACTGAAGCTTTCTTT
CDR3aa: CASSLDGGYTEAFF

v_gene: TRBV7-9
d_gene: NA
j_gene: TRBJ1-4
abundance: few
CDR3nt: TGTGCCAGCAGCTTGCTAAAAGGGTGGACTAATGAAAAACTGTTTTTT
CDR3aa: CASSLLKGWTNEKLFF

v_gene: TRBV5-1
d_gene: NA
j_gene: TRBJ2-3
abundance: NA
CDR3nt: TGCGCCAGCAGAACAACGGGGCCCACAGATACGCAGTATTTT
CDR3aa: CASRTTGPTDTQYF

v_gene: TRBV10-3
d_gene: NA
j_gene: TRBJ1-5
abundance: many
CDR3nt: TGTGCCATCAGTGGGGTCAATCAGCCCCAGCATTTT
CDR3aa: CAISGVNQPQHF

v_gene: TRBV4-2
d_gene: NA
j_gene: TRBJ2-4
abundance: many
CDR3nt: TGTGCCAGCAGCCAAGAAAGGTGGCAGGGAGGAAGGTGGGGAGCCAAAAACATTCAGTACTTC
CDR3aa: CASSQERWQGGRWGAKNIQYF

v_gene: TRBV5-1
d_gene: NA
j_gene: TRBJ1-1
abundance: few
CDR3nt: TGCGCCAGCAGCTCCAGGGTACAGGACACTGAAGCTTTCTTT
CDR3aa: CASSSRVQDTEAFF

v_gene: TRBV20-1
d_gene: NA
j_gene: TRBJ2-7
abundance: many
CDR3nt: TGCAGTGCTAGGTTGGATTACGAGCAGTACTTC
CDR3aa: CSARLDYEQYF

v_gene: TRBV10-3
d_gene: NA
j_gene: TRBJ2-7
abundance: NA
CDR3nt: TGTGCCATCAGTGAGTCCTGGGGATCCTCCTACGAGCAGTACTTC
CDR3aa: CAISESWGSSYEQYF

v_gene: TRBV25-1
d_gene: TRBD1
j_gene: TRBJ1-1
abundance: many
CDR3nt: TGTGCCAGCCAGACAGGGGGCGGGAGTGAAGCTTTCTTT
CDR3aa: CASQTGGGSEAFF

v_gene: TRBV6-2/TRBV6-3
d_gene: TRBD2
j_gene: TRBJ2-3
abundance: few
CDR3nt: TGTGCCAGCAGCCGGGGGGGAGGGCCCCCAGATACGCAGTATTTT
CDR3aa: CASSRGGGPPDTQYF

v_gene: TRBV6-1
d_gene: NA
j_gene: TRBJ2-1
abundance: NA
CDR3nt: TGTGCCAGCAGCCCCGGACGTCCTTGGTACAATGAGCAGTTCTTC
CDR3aa: CASSPGRPWYNEQFF

v_gene: TRBV9
d_gene: NA
j_gene: TRBJ2-2
abundance: NA
CDR3nt: TGTGCCAGCAGCGTAGGCCAGGGGGGCACCGGGGAGCTGTTTTTT
CDR3aa: CASSVGQGGTGELFF

v_gene: TRBV20-1
d_gene: TRBD1
j_gene: TRBJ1-2
abundance: NA
CDR3nt: TGCAGTGCTAAGTCCAGGGGGAGTGGGTTGGCGACCTATGGCTACACCTTC
CDR3aa: CSAKSRGSGLATYGYTF

v_gene: TRBV4-2
d_gene: TRBD2
j_gene: TRBJ2-2
abundance: many
CDR3nt: TGTGCCAGCAGCACCCTCCCGGGTGGAGGGGAGGGGAACACCGGGGAGCTGTTTTTT
CDR3aa: CASSTLPGGGEGNTGELFF

v_gene: TRBV6-1
d_gene: NA
j_gene: TRBJ2-1
abundance: many
CDR3nt: TGTGCCAGCAGTGAGCCTCCTAGCCCATATCCTAGTAATGAGCAGTTCTTC
CDR3aa: CASSEPPSPYPSNEQFF

v_gene: TRBV7-6
d_gene: NA
j_gene: TRBJ2-6
abundance: NA
CDR3nt: TGTGCCAGCAGCACAGGGAGCACTGGGGCCAACGTCCTGACTTTC
CDR3aa: CASSTGSTGANVLTF

v_gene: TRBV7-9
d_gene: TRBD2
j_gene: TRBJ2-7
abundance: few
CDR3nt: TGTGCCAGCAGCCCGAGGCCTAGCGGGGGATACGAGCAGTACTTC
CDR3aa: CASSPRPSGGYEQYF

v_gene: TRBV29-1
d_gene: NA
j_gene: TRBJ1-3
abundance: few
CDR3nt: TGCAGCGTTGAGTCACAGCTAGGAAACACCATATATTTT
CDR3aa: CSVESQLGNTIYF

v_gene: TRBV19
d_gene: NA
j_gene: TRBJ1-1
abundance: few
CDR3nt: TGTGCCAGTAGTATACAGGGCACTGAAGCTTTCTTT
CDR3aa: CASSIQGTEAFF